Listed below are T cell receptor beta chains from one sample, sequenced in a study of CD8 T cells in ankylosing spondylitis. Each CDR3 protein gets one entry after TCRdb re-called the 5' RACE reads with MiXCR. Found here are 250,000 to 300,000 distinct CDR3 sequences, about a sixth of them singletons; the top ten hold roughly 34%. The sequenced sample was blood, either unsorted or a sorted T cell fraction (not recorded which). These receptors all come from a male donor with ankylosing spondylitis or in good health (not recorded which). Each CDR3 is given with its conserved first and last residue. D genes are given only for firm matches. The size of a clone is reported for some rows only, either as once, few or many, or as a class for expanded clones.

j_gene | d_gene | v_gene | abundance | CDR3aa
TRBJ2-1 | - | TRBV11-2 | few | CASSLDPTNEQFF
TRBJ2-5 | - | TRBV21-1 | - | CASSKGRTGETQYF
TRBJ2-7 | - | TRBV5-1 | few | CASSLEPTGFIYEQYF
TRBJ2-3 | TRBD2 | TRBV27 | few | CASSPRLETSGLSPDTQYF
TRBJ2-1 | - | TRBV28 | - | CASGYDGAGNEQFF
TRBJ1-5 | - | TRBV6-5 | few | CASSYARENQPQHF
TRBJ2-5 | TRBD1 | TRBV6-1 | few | CASGGQGDQETQYF
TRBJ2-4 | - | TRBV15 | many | CATSRMTSLDIQYF
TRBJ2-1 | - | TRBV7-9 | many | CASSQPRGSLAYNEQFF
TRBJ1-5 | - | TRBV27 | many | CASSLSWGQPQHF
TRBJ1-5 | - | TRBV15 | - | CATSRDLAYSNQPQHF
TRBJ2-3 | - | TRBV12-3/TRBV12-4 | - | CASSFGDSTDTQYF
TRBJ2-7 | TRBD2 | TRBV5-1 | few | CASSMTSGNEQYF
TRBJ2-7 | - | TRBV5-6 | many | CASRQDGASYEQYF
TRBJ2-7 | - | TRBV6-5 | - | CASSLGGWSYEQYF
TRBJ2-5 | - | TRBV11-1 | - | CASSLAIGRRLFQETQYF
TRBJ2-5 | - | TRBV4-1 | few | CASSQPDSGQETQYF
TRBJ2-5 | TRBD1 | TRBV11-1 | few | CASSSSILNGQGAQETQYF
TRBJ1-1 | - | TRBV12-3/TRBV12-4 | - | CASSPGLATEAFF
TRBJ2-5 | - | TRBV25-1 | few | CASNSQGWKTQYF
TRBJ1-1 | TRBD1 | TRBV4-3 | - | CASSQDRDRGDGAFF
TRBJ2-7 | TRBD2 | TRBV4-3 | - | CASSPGLANSYEQYF
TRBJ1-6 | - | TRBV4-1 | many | CASSQVPAGRTYNSPLHF
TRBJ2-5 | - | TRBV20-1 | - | CSARDHYGTPQETQYF
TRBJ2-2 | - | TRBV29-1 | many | CSVEVVGRLNTGELFF
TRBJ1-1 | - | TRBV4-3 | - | CASSQSSGATEAFF
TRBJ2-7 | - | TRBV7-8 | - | CASSPGVNIYEQYF